These 14 T cell receptor beta chains share one sample of origin, sequenced in a study of OX40 agonist ivuxolimab in advanced cancers. The table came from immunoSEQ multiplex PCR; TCRdb's copy has only in-frame clones and leaves some out. The sample comprises some 85,000 clones, roughly 84% of which are singletons, and roughly 0.3% rests with the top ten. The sample consisted of CD4+ or CD8+ T cells sorted from blood, taken in a trial of the OX40 agonist ivuxolimab. The receptors stem from an adult with an advanced solid tumor such as melanoma, head and neck, liver or kidney cancer.

The table lists this clone with a few counts. The chain uses TRBV19 and TRBJ1-2; possible D gene TRBD1, 6 bases. Germline V CDR1 and CDR2: LNHDA, SQIVND (reference sequence). Trimming took off 7 bases at V and 5 bases at J, with 14 bases between the two ends. This CDR3 comprises 13 residues. The CDR3 protein is CASTPVQGYGYTF. CDR3 nucleotides: TGTGCCAGTACCCCGGTACAGGGTTATGGCTACACCTTC.

The chain is built from TRBV6-1 and TRBJ2-1; possibly TRBD1 for D (6 bases). The V and J ends lost 0 bases and 7 bases respectively, with 10 bases between them. The CDR3 runs 14 residues. Germline V CDR1 and CDR2: MNHNS, SASEGT. DNA for the CDR3: TGTGCCAGCAGTGAAGCCGGGACAAGGAATGAGCAGTTCTTC. It yields the protein CASSEAGTRNEQFF.

The chain joins TRBV13 to TRBJ2-1, with unresolved D. The CDR3 runs 15 residues. V dropped 1 base and J dropped 2 bases, with 9 bases sitting between them. Germline V CDR1 and CDR2: PRHDT, FYEKMQ (reference sequence). CDR3 sequence reads: CASSLALLTYNEQFF. CDR3 coding DNA: TGTGCCAGCAGCTTAGCTCTCCTAACCTACAATGAGCAGTTCTTC.

This chain joins TRBV5-5 and TRBJ1-5; TRBD1 is a possible D gene (6 bases). Germline V gene lookup returns CDR1 SGHKS and CDR2 YYEKEE (reference sequence). V was trimmed by 4 bases and J by 1 base, leaving 18 bases between them. The CDR3 contains 17 residues. The CDR3 DNA reads TGTGCCAGCAGCCAGGTGGACAGAAGTATAAGCAATCAGCCCCAGCATTTT. Translated, it gives CASSQVDRSISNQPQHF.

This clone qualifies as medium-sized. V usage is TRBV19 and J usage is TRBJ2-7; 9 bases match TRBD1. This CDR3 spans 14 amino acids. V gave up 3 bases and J gave up 6 bases; unmatched junction bases: 6. CDR1 and CDR2 from the germline V gene are LNHDA and SQIVND (reference sequence). CDR3 amino acids: CASSISGTGPEQYF. CDR3 DNA sequence: TGTGCCAGTAGTATCTCCGGGACAGGGCCCGAGCAGTACTTC. The full variable domain, completed using reference TRBV19 and TRBJ2-7, is DGGITQSPKYLFRKEGQNVTLSCEQNLNHDAMYWYRQDPGQGLRLIYYSQIVNDFQKGDIAEGYSVSREKKESFPLTVTSAQKNPTAFYLCASSISGTGPEQYFGPGTRLTVT.

The chain combines TRBV11-2 with TRBJ2-1; D is perhaps TRBD2 (6 bases). CDR1 is SGHAT and CDR2 is FQNNGV in the germline V gene. The CDR3 consists of 15 residues. The V end lost 0 bases, the J end lost 14 bases, and 20 bases lay between the germline ends. This chain's CDR3 is CASSLDGGTDSEKFF. CDR3 nucleotide sequence: TGTGCCAGCAGCTTAGACGGGGGTACCGACTCGGAGAAGTTCTTC.

The table lists this clone with a count of one. The J gene is TRBJ2-2, the V gene TRBV2, with a tentative D call TRBD1 (6 bases). This CDR3 is built from 14 residues. Germline CDR1 SNHLY, CDR2 FYNNEI. V lost 7 bases, J lost 2 bases, and 11 bases lay in between. The DNA of the CDR3 is TGTGCCAGCAAGGGGACATTAAACACCGGGGAGCTGTTTTTT. This translates into CASKGTLNTGELFF. Looking up the rest from reference TRBV2 and TRBJ2-2 gives the full variable domain: EPEVTQTPSHQVTQMGQEVILRCVPISNHLYFYWYRQILGQKVEFLVSFYNNEISEKSEIFDDQFSVERPDGSNFTLKIRSTKLEDSAMYFCASKGTLNTGELFFGEGSRLTVL.

This chain connects TRBV14 to TRBJ2-1; 10 positions agree with TRBD2. The CDR3 has 16 amino acids. Germline CDR1 SGHDN, CDR2 FVKESK. V lost 5 bases, J lost 3 bases, and 7 bases stayed unmatched. For the CDR3, the DNA is TGTGCCAGCAGCAAGTCAGGACTAGCGGTCTACAATGAGCAGTTCTTC. It encodes CASSKSGLAVYNEQFF. Full variable domain (remainder filled in from reference TRBV14 and TRBJ2-1): EAGVTQFPSHSVIEKGQTVTLRCDPISGHDNLYWYRRVMGKEIKFLLHFVKESKQDESGMPNNRFLAERTGGTYSTLKVQPAELEDSGVYFCASSKSGLAVYNEQFFGPGTRLTVL.

The chain has TRBV5-1 and TRBJ2-7; D perhaps matches TRBD2 (6 bases). The V gene lost 2 bases and the J gene lost 5 bases, with 14 bases spanning the gap. Per germline, CDR1 SGHRS and CDR2 YFSETQ. CDR3 size: 14 residues. In DNA form, the CDR3 reads TGCGCCAGCAGCTTCGGTAGCGGTGTGGACGAGCAGTACTTC. This encodes CASSFGSGVDEQYF.

V is TRBV7-9 and J is TRBJ1-2; 7 bases fit TRBD1. Germline CDR1 and CDR2: SEHNR and FQNEAQ (reference sequence). The CDR3 is 15 amino acids. With 5 bases clipped from V and 2 bases from J, the junction kept 8 bases outside the gene matches. The CDR3 DNA reads TGTGCCAGCAGCCGACTGGCAGGGGGAAACTATGGCTACACCTTC. It codes for CASSRLAGGNYGYTF.

This chain uses TRBV19 with TRBJ2-7; 8 bases map to TRBD1. J lost 4 bases, V lost 3 bases, and 5 bases had no gene match. The germline CDR1 and CDR2 sequences are LNHDA and SQIVND (reference sequence). The CDR3 covers 14 residues. CDR3 in amino acids: CASSIRQGAYEQYF. CDR3 nucleotide sequence: TGTGCCAGTAGTATTCGCCAGGGGGCTTACGAGCAGTACTTC. The full variable domain, in which reference TRBV19 and TRBJ2-7 provide the parts outside the CDR3, is DGGITQSPKYLFRKEGQNVTLSCEQNLNHDAMYWYRQDPGQGLRLIYYSQIVNDFQKGDIAEGYSVSREKKESFPLTVTSAQKNPTAFYLCASSIRQGAYEQYFGPGTRLTVT.

The V gene is TRBV6-1, the J gene TRBJ1-5, with a tentative D call TRBD1 (6 bases). Germline V CDR1 and CDR2: MNHNS, SASEGT. V lost 0 bases and J 0 bases, leaving 15 bases between the germline ends. The CDR3 sequence is 18 residues long. CDR3 DNA: TGTGCCAGCAGTGAAGCACCTCCGGGGGCCACTAGCAATCAGCCCCAGCATTTT. Its protein product is CASSEAPPGATSNQPQHF.

The V and J genes are TRBV30 and TRBJ1-1, with 10 bases lining up with TRBD1. Germline loops: CDR1 GTSNPN, CDR2 SVGIG (reference sequence). The CDR3 is made up of 14 amino acids. With 2 bases clipped from V and 5 bases from J, the junction kept 5 bases outside the gene matches. CDR3: CAWSPGQGRTEAFF. The CDR3 DNA is TGTGCCTGGAGTCCGGGACAGGGGAGGACTGAAGCTTTCTTT. The whole variable domain, filled in from reference TRBV30 and TRBJ1-1, reads SQTIHQWPATLVQPVGSPLSLECTVEGTSNPNLYWYRQAAGRGLQLLFYSVGIGQISSEVPQNLSASRPQDRQFILSSKKLLLSDSGFYLCAWSPGQGRTEAFFGQGTRLTVV.

The table lists this clone with a count of one. The chain combines TRBV6-5 with TRBJ2-7; perhaps TRBD2 as D (5 bases). V was trimmed by 4 bases and J by 0 bases, leaving 10 bases between them. Germline values: CDR1 MNHEY, CDR2 SVGAGI. CDR3 length equals 14 residues. CDR3 nucleotide sequence: TGTGCCAGCAGTTCCCAGAGGGCCTCCTACGAGCAGTACTTC. As protein: CASSSQRASYEQYF.